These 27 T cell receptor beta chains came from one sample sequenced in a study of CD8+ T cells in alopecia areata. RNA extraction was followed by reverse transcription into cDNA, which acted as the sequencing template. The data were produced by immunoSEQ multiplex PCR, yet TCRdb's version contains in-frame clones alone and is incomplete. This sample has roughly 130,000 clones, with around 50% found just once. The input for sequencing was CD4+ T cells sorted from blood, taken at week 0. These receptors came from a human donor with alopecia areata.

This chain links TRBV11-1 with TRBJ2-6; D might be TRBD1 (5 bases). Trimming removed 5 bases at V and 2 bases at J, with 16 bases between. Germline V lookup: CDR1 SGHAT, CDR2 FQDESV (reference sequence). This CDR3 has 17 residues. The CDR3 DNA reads TGTGCCAGCAGCCCTCGCCAAGGGGCGACTGGGGCCAACGTCCTGACTTTC. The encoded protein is CASSPRQGATGANVLTF.

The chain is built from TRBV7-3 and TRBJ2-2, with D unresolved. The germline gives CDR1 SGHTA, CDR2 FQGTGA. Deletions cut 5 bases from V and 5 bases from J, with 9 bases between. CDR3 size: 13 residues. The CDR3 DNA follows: TGTGCCAGCAGCCCTAGTAAAACCGGGGAGCTGTTTTTT. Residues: CASSPSKTGELFF.

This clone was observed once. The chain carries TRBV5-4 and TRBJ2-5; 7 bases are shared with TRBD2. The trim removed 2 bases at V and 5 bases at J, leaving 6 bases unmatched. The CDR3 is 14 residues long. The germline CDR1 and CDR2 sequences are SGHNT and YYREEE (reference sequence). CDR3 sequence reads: CASSFGGFGETQYF. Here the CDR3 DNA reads TGTGCCAGCAGCTTCGGGGGGTTTGGGGAGACCCAGTACTTC.

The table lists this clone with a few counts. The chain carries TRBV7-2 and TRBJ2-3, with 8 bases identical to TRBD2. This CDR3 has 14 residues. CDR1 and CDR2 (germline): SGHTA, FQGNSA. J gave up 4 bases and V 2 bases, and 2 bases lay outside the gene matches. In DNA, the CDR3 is TGTGCCAGCAGCTTAAATAGCGGGGCAGATACGCAGTATTTT. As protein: CASSLNSGADTQYF.

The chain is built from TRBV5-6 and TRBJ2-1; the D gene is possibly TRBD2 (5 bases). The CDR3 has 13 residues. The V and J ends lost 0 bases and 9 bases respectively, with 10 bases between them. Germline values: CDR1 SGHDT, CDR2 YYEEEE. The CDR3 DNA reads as TGTGCCAGCAGCTTGGCCGGGGTAAGTGAGCAGTTCTTC. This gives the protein CASSLAGVSEQFF.

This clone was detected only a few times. CDR3 coding DNA: TGCGCCAGCAGAATGACTGCAGATACGCAGTATTTT. Protein sequence: CASRMTADTQYF. The rearrangement joins TRBV5-1 to TRBJ2-3; D not certain. Germline-derived CDR1 and CDR2 are SGHRS and YFSETQ. This CDR3 is 12 amino acids long. V was cut by 5 bases and J by 4 bases, with 8 bases left in between.

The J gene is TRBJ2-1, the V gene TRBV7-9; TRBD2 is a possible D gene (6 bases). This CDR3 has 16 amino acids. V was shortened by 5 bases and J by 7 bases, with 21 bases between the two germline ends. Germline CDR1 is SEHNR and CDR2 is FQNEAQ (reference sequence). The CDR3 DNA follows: TGTGCCAGCAGCCCCCGTGGGGCTAGCGTGTGGAATGAGCAGTTCTTC. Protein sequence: CASSPRGASVWNEQFF.

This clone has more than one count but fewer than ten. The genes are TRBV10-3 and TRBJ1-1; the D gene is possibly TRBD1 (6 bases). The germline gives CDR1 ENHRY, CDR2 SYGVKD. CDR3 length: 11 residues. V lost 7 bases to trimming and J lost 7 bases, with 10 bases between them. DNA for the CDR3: TGTGCCATCAAGGACAGCTATGAAGCTTTCTTT. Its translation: CAIKDSYEAFF.

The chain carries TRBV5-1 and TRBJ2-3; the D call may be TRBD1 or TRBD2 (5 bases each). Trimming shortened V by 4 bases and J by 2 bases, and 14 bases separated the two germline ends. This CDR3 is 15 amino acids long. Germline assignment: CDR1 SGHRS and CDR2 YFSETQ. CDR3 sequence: CASSGTAADTDTQYF. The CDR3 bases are TGCGCCAGCAGCGGGACGGCCGCAGACACAGATACGCAGTATTTT.

The CDR3: CASSLQLQETQYF. The CDR3 region has the DNA TGCGCCAGCAGCTTGCAGCTACAAGAGACCCAGTACTTC. The rearrangement uses TRBV5-1 and TRBJ2-5; unclear D gene. The germline V gene has CDR1 SGHRS and CDR2 YFSETQ. The CDR3 totals 13 residues. V lost 1 base to trimming and J lost 2 bases, with 6 bases between them.

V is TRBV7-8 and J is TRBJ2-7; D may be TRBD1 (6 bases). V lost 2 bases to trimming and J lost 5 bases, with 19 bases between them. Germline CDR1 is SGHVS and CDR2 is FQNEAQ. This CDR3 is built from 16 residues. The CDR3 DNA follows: TGTGCCAGCAGCTTATCTCCCGGCAGGGGAATACACGAGCAGTACTTC. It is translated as CASSLSPGRGIHEQYF.

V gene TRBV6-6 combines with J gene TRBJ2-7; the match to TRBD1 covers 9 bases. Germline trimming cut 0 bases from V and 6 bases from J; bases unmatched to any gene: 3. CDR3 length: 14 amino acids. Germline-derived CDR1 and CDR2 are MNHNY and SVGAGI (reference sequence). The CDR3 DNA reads TGTGCCAGCAGTTACTCGGACAGGGGCGCCGAGCAGTACTTC. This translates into CASSYSDRGAEQYF.

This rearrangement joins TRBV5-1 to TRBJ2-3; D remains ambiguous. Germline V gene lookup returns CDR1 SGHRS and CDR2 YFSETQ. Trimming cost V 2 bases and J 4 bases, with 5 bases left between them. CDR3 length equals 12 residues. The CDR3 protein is CASSFSADTQYF. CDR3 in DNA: TGCGCCAGCAGCTTTTCGGCAGATACGCAGTATTTT.

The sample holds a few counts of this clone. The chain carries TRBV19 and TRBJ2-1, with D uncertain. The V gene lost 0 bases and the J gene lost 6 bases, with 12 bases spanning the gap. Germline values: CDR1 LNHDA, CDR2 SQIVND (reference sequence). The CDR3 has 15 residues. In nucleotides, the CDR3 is TGTGCCAGTAGTATAGATCATAGGATATCCAATGAGCAGTTCTTC. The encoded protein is CASSIDHRISNEQFF.

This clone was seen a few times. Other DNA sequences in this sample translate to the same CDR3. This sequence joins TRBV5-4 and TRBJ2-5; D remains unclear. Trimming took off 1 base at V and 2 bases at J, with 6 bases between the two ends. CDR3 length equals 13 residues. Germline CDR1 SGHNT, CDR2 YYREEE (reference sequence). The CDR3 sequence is CASSLRLQETQYF. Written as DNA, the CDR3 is TGTGCCAGCAGCTTGCGTCTACAAGAGACCCAGTACTTC.

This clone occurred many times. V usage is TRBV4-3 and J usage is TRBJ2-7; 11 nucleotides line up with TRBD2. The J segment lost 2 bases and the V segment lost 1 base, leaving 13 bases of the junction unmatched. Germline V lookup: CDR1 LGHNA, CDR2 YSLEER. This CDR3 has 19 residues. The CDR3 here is CASSQALPQKLAGAYEQYF. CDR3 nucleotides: TGCGCCAGCAGCCAAGCTCTCCCACAAAAACTAGCGGGGGCCTACGAGCAGTACTTC.

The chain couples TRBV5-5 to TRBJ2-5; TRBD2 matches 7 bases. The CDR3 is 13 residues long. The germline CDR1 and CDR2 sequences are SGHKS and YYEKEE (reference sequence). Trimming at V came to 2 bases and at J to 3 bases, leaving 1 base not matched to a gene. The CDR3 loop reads CASSFGGEETQYF. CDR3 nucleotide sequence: TGTGCCAGCAGCTTTGGGGGGGAAGAGACCCAGTACTTC.

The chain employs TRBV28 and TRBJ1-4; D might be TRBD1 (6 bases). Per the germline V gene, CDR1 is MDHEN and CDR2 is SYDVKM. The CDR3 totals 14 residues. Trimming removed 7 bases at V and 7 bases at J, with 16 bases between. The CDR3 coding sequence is TGTGCCAGCAACCTCAGAGGGGGAGGTGAAAAACTGTTTTTT. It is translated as CASNLRGGGEKLFF.

The CDR3, as DNA: TGTGCCAGCAGCCAAACGGCCCAGTCCTACGAGCAGTACTTC. Its translation is CASSQTAQSYEQYF. This chain uses TRBV7-9 with TRBJ2-7; D remains ambiguous. V lost 5 bases, J lost 1 base, and 12 bases lay in between. The CDR3 spans 14 residues. Germline CDR1 and CDR2: SEHNR and FQNEAQ (reference sequence).

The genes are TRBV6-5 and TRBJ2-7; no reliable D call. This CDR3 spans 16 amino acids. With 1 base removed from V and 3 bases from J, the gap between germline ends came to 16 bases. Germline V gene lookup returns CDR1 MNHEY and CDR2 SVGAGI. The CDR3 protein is CASSYLRSSGGYEQYF. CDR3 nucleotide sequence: TGTGCCAGCAGTTACTTGAGGTCCTCCGGTGGCTACGAGCAGTACTTC.

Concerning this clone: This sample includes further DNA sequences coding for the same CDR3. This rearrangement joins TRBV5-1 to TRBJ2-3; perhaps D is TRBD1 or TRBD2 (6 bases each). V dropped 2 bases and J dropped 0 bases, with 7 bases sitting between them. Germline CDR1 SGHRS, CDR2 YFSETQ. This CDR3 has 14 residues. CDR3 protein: CASSLGGSTDTQYF. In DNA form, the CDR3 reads TGCGCCAGCAGCTTAGGGGGGAGCACAGATACGCAGTATTTT. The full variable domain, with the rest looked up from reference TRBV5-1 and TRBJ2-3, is KAGVTQTPRYLIKTRGQQVTLSCSPISGHRSVSWYQQTPGQGLQFLFEYFSETQRNKGNFPGRFSGRQFSNSRSEMNVSTLELGDSALYLCASSLGGSTDTQYFGPGTRLTVL.

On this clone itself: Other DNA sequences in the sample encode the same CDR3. In DNA, the CDR3 is TGTGCCAGCAGTGACCGATACGAGCAGTACTTC. Protein: CASSDRYEQYF. This sequence joins TRBV25-1 and TRBJ2-7; D call uncertain. CDR3 length equals 11 residues. With 3 bases removed from V and 4 bases from J, the gap between germline ends came to 4 bases. CDR1 and CDR2 (germline): MGHDK, SYGVNS.

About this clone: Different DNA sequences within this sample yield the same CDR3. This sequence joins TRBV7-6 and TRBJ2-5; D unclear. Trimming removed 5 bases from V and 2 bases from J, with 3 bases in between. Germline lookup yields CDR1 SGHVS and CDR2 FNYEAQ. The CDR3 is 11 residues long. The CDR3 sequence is CASSPQETQYF. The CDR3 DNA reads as TGTGCCAGCAGCCCTCAAGAGACCCAGTACTTC.

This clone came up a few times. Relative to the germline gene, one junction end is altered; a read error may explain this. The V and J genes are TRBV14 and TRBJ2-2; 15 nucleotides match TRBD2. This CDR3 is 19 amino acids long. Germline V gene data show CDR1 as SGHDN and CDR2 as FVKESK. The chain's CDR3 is CARSLRGLAGGRRTGELFF. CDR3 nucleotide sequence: TGTGCCCGCAGCCTTAGAGGACTAGCGGGGGGGCGTCGGACCGGGGAGCTGTTTTTT.

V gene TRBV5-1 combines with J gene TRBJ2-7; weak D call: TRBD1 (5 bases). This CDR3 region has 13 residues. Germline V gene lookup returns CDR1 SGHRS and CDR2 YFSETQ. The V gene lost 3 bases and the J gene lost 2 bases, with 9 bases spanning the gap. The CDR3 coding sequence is TGCGCCAGCAGCTCCACAGGCACCTACGAGCAGTACTTC. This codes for CASSSTGTYEQYF.

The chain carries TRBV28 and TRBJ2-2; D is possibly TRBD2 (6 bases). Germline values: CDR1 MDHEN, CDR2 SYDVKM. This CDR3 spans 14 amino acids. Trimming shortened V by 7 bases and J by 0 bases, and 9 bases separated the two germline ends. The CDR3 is CASNGDSNTGELFF. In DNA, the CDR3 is TGTGCCAGCAACGGGGACTCGAACACCGGGGAGCTGTTTTTT.

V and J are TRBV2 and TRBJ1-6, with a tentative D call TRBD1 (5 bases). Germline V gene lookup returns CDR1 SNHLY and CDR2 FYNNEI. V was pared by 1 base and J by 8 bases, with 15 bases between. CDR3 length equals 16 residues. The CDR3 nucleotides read TGTGCCAGCAGTGAAGGGGGGGGTTCGATCTATTCACCCCTCCACTTT. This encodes CASSEGGGSIYSPLHF. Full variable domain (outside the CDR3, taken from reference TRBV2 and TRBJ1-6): EPEVTQTPSHQVTQMGQEVILRCVPISNHLYFYWYRQILGQKVEFLVSFYNNEISEKSEIFDDQFSVERPDGSNFTLKIRSTKLEDSAMYFCASSEGGGSIYSPLHFGNGTRLTVT.